This T cell receptor beta chain comes out of a study of cytomegalovirus exposure and HLA in healthy donors (dated by TCRdb to the late 2010s). Concerning the study at large: An earlier analysis of roughly 500 of the donors reported 250 to 350 Gb of sequence data and some 120 million unique TCR beta sequences from 190 million or so T cells. An early release covering about 600 HLA-typed donors comprised roughly 300 gigabases of sequencing data and some 79 million unique TCR sequences. Of the approximately 400 genotyped donors, about 80% fell in the genetic ancestry cluster associated with self-reported Caucasian donors. The study was designed to test whether signatures of past pathogen exposure could be identified by cataloging public T cell receptors. The study used immunosequencing to profile the T cell repertoires of approximately 630 subjects and linked those repertoires to cytomegalovirus serostatus. Along with the roughly 610-subject first cohort, a separate validation cohort of over a hundred different subjects was used. To predict cytomegalovirus infection status, the study brought together high-throughput TCR immunosequencing, statistical association of individual TCRs with disease status, and machine learning. In a later analysis, previously published TCR beta repertoires from 550 to 700 donors were re-analyzed and high-resolution HLA genotyping was added so that TCR occurrence patterns could be studied. The later analysis used no new phenotypic data to find candidate immune exposures, relying instead on TCR beta sequences and their occurrence across donors. An earlier analysis of roughly 580 of the donors used high-throughput TCR beta sequencing to judge whether each TCR beta V gene segment behaved as functional or pseudogenic. Donor age, sex, ethnicity and CMV serostatus were compiled alongside the repertoire data. A later genetic analysis used genome-wide SNP genotypes for about three fifths of the 666 donors, treating that subset as a discovery cohort. All discovery cohort repertoires had been generated on a single sequencing platform. Class I and class II HLA loci were covered by the typing at four-digit resolution. The number of donors typed differed by locus, with roughly 620-630 for A, B, C, DRB1 and DQB1, 522 for DQA1, some 570 for DPA1, and some 440 for DPB1. Several DR-DQ haplotypes were treated as single units for association and clustering because of strong linkage in the cohort. Across some 400 genotyped donors of the cohort, an average of about 220,000 unique TCR beta nucleotide sequences per donor were sequenced, and roughly 20% of those sequences were non-productive.

About this clone: Which antigen it targets is not known. Qualities for individual bases were not recorded, and no much larger clone is one base off.

Study-wide findings and limitations: The cohort was sequenced for TCR beta chains only, and without alpha or paired-chain data the features that could be detected were limited. In vitro tests confirmed that three of the cytomegalovirus-associated TCR beta chains recognize cytomegalovirus antigens. Most CMV-associated TCR beta chains appeared to be HLA-restricted in a later analysis, and the HLA associations seemed to be driven largely by CMV exposure. The classifier was reported to diagnose cytomegalovirus status with high specificity and sensitivity in both the original and validation cohorts. The study gave a list of about 160 TCR beta chains associated with cytomegalovirus. In an earlier analysis of some 640 of the donors, most TCR beta V segments were observed in productive rearrangements about 90% or about 30% of the time, broadly matching IMGT annotations. V-gene and J-gene trimming of TCR beta chains was associated with a missense DCLRE1C variant in a later genetic analysis, and the association was replicated in an independent cohort. Most TCR sequences were observed very rarely across donors, whereas some public TCRs were present in many individuals. When HLA alleles, especially DR and DQ, strongly co-occurred, attributing TCR associations to individual alleles was difficult. Because HLA typing was missing for some donors at each locus, association tests included only the typed subset. In a later analysis, HLA-associated TCR beta chains showed more clonal expansion and lower generation probabilities than non-associated chains that were equally common. Roughly uniform sequencing depth across donors was assumed in presence/absence analyses, although this assumption may not hold. In a later analysis, several top co-occurrence clusters were reported to appear linked to parvovirus B19, influenza, CMV and Epstein-Barr virus. The only immune exposure information available for the cohort was CMV serostatus. It was suggested by the authors that the approach could potentially be generalized to other disease states and immunological phenotypes. A further reported finding was that TCR beta sequences accurately predicted the HLA-A and HLA-B alleles for most subjects in the first cohort. Correlated functional status among segregating V segments might be attributable to linkage disequilibrium, but an unknown experimental factor could not be ruled out. The earlier analysis of 587 of the donors excluded 15 to 20 rarely observed V segments, including chromosome 9 orphons, because counts were too low. A later analysis found that TCR association rates varied across HLA loci, with DRB1 alleles showing the most associated TCRs and HLA-C alleles the fewest. At a false discovery rate of 0.05, a later analysis linked fewer than 20,000 TCR beta sequences to specific HLA alleles. A cluster of highly shared sequence variants was judged likely to represent a technical artifact of the sequencing pipeline. Compared with the 666-donor mean, donors in an Asian-associated ancestry cluster had fewer N-insertions in productive TCRs, according to a later genetic analysis.

The cohort consisted of 670 or so healthy bone marrow donors. At the time of sampling, every cohort member was nominally healthy, though immune exposures that went unrecorded were likely present. The donor was CMV seronegative and belonged to the group of 350 or so seronegative cohort members. Every donor gave a peripheral blood sample, and the peripheral blood mononuclear cells from that sample were used for TCR beta sequencing. Genomic DNA was extracted from the blood cell samples with the Qiagen DNeasy Blood Extraction Kit. Library prep was done by the immunoSEQ multiplex PCR assay. A mixture of 60 forward primers for TCR Vbeta segments and 13 reverse primers for TCR Jbeta segments was used in the multiplex PCR. A multiplex PCR assay on genomic DNA amplified the CDR3 region of rearranged TCR beta genes. On the Illumina HiSeq System, the amplified TCR beta libraries were sequenced as 87-base-pair reads. As for how the authors treated the data: In a later analysis, tens of millions of unique TCR beta chains were counted across the 650 to 750 repertoires, and approximately 11 million of these chains were shared by at least two donors. Raw reads were error-corrected and collapsed into unique sequences with a nearest-neighbor algorithm that merged closely related sequences to remove PCR and sequencing errors. Alignment of CDR3 sequences to IMGT reference sequences was used to assign V, D and J gene segments. For a sequence to be retained, a match of at least six nucleotides to both a V gene segment and a J gene segment was required. A rearrangement was called productive if the CDR3 had no stop codons and remained in frame with V and J, and every other rearrangement was called non-productive. CDR3 was defined according to IMGT convention as the region running from the second conserved V-encoded cysteine to the conserved J-encoded phenylalanine. Sequences without an unambiguous match to a single V gene segment were excluded from the earlier analysis of over 500 of the donors. In an earlier analysis of 587 of the donors, a V segment was called functional when productive rearrangements were above 56.7%, and segregating when the standard deviation between donors exceeded 5%. To diagnose cytomegalovirus status from the catalog of TCR beta chain sequences, a statistical classification framework was built. A later analysis assigned V and J genes by comparing TCR nucleotide sequences with IMGT/GENE-DB human TR gene sequences. The TCRdist pipeline was used in a later analysis to assign CDR3 sequences and most-parsimonious VDJ recombination scenarios. In a later analysis, each TCR beta chain was defined by its CDR3 amino acid sequence together with its V-gene family, and reads lacking a unique V-gene family were excluded. To address suspected cross-contamination and a sequencing artifact, a later analysis removed roughly 580 highly shared, low-generation-probability nucleotide sequences. In a later analysis, a clonal expansion index was calculated for each public chain from normalized within-repertoire ranks of inferred template counts. Generation probabilities in a later analysis came from a VDJ recombination model fitted to out-of-frame rearrangements, and those results were checked against IGoR. Hypergeometric tests were used in a later analysis to score TCR-TCR, TCR-HLA and TCR-CMV co-occurrence, with a repertoire-size bias correction applied to the TCR pairs. In a later analysis, false discovery rates were estimated by permuting HLA or CMV assignments 20 times. A later analysis grouped co-occurring TCRs with DBSCAN, adding TCRdist sequence similarity when clustering within HLA-allele-positive subsets. Repertoires with fewer than 30,000 or more than 120,000 public chains, plus five repertoires with anomalous nucleotide sharing, were excluded from co-occurrence clustering. This is the immuneACCESS table as TCRdb keeps it, with only in-frame sequences that have V and J called. A part of the clones is gone; compared with another copy, unresolved V genes explain less than half, and the rest is unexplained. The V and J calls and clone size come from that table; D and trimming were worked out from the DNA. A total of 150,000 to 200,000 clones appear in this sample, 70% to 80% of them only once. The top ten clonotypes cover about an eighth of the sample.

The source is a woman in her forties in good health and CMV-seronegative. Input material: PBMCs.

This receptor has the CDR3 CASSEVRGGPYNEQFF. The nucleotide sequence is given as TGTGCCAGCAGTGAAGTGCGCGGGGGCCCCTACAATGAGCAGTTCTTC. The chain is encoded by TRBV6-1 joined to TRBJ2-1; the D gene is perhaps TRBD2, on 7 matching bases. From a lookup of the germline V gene, CDR1 and CDR2 are MNHNS and SASEGT. The CDR3 runs 16 amino acids, cysteine and phenylalanine included. Solely the CDR3 DNA is kept, with 48 bases framed from the first base. The V end loses 1 base and the J end loses 2 bases, and a stretch of 12 bases separates them.